These 4 T cell receptor beta chains originate from one sample sequenced in a study of blood T cell repertoires in COVID-19. TCRdb keeps only in-frame clones here, not all; method: immunoSEQ multiplex PCR. The sample includes more than 300,000 clones, roughly 86% seen only once; the top ten take 1.5% to 2%. The specimen sequenced was PBMCs or T cells enriched from blood (not recorded which). These receptors originate from a man aged 35 to 55 in a cohort exposed to, infected with or recovered from COVID-19 (not recorded which).

The chain couples TRBV2 to TRBJ2-3; possibly TRBD2 for D (6 bases). Germline CDR1 is SNHLY and CDR2 is FYNNEI. Trimming shortened V by 2 bases and J by 7 bases, and 13 bases separated the two germline ends. The CDR3 consists of 14 residues. The CDR3 DNA reads as TGTGCCAGCAGTGAACGGAGGGACTTCTATACGCAGTATTTT. As protein: CASSERRDFYTQYF.

This clone was found a few times. The V and J genes are TRBV15 and TRBJ2-1, with D perhaps matching TRBD2 (6 bases). The CDR3 totals 17 residues. The V and J ends lost 0 bases and 0 bases respectively, with 12 bases between them. Germline CDR1 LNHNV, CDR2 YYDKDF (reference sequence). CDR3 in DNA: TGTGCCACCAGCAGAGAAAGCCGGCGGGGCTCCTACAATGAGCAGTTCTTC. Protein sequence: CATSRESRRGSYNEQFF.

This chain links TRBV2 with TRBJ2-7; 7 nucleotides agree with TRBD2. The junction had 1 base not matched to a gene; V was cut back by 6 bases and J by 2 bases. Germline V gene sequence: CDR1 SNHLY, CDR2 FYNNEI. This CDR3 has 12 amino acids. The CDR3 DNA reads as TGTGCCAGCAGAGGACTAGCCTACGAGCAGTACTTC. It encodes CASRGLAYEQYF.

V is TRBV9 and J is TRBJ2-3, with 8 bases identical to TRBD2. CDR1 and CDR2 from the germline V gene are SGDLS and YYNGEE. The CDR3 extends over 14 amino acids. J lost 2 bases, V lost 6 bases, and 5 bases had no gene match. CDR3 sequence: CASTVAGNTDTQYF. DNA for the CDR3: TGTGCCAGCACGGTAGCGGGAAACACAGATACGCAGTATTTT.